This T cell receptor (beta chain) emerged from a study of long-term antiretroviral therapy in people with HIV. V was clipped by 1 base and J by 5 bases; unmatched bases: 0. Germline V gives CDR1 SGHTA, CDR2 FQGTGA. This CDR3 is 13 amino acids long. Run at survey level, the immunoSEQ assay was version v3.0. The protocol was immunoSEQ multiplex PCR, while the TCRdb copy is restricted to in-frame clones and leaves out a portion. Found here are tens of thousands of clones, roughly nine tenths of them singletons; the top ten hold roughly 7%. The sample consisted of unsorted PBMCs, taken about 5 years before starting antiretroviral therapy. This chain uses TRBV7-3 with TRBJ2-5, with 8 bases fitting TRBD1. The TCR comes from a man aged 50-59 years with HIV. The CDR3 loop is CASSLNRGETQYF. The CDR3 DNA reads as TGTGCCAGCAGCTTAAACAGGGGGGAGACCCAGTACTTC. The complete variable domain, with remaining parts taken from reference TRBV7-3 and TRBJ2-5, reads GAGVSQTPSNKVTEKGKYVELRCDPISGHTALYWYRQSLGQGPEFLIYFQGTGAADDSGLPNDRFFAVRPEGSVSTLKIQRTERGDSAVYLCASSLNRGETQYFGPGTRLLVL.